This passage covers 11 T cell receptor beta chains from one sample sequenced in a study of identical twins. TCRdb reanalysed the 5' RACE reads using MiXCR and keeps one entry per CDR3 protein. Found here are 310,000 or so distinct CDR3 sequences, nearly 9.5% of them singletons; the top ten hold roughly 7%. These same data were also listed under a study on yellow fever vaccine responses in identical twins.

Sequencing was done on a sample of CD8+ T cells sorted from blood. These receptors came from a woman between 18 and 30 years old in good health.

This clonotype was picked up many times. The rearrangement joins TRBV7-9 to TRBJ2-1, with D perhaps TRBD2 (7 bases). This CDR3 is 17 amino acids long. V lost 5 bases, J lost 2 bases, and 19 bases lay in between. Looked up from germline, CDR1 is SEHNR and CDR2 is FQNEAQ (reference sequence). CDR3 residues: CASSTPVGGATYNEQFF. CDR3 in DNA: TGTGCCAGCAGCACGCCCGTAGGGGGGGCCACCTACAATGAGCAGTTCTTC.

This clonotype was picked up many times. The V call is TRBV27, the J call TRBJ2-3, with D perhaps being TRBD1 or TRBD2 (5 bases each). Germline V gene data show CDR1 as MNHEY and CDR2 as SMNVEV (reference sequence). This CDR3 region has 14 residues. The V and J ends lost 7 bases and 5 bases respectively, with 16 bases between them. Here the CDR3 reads CASKMWLRGDTQYF. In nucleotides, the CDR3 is TGTGCCAGCAAGATGTGGTTGAGGGGAGATACGCAGTATTTT.

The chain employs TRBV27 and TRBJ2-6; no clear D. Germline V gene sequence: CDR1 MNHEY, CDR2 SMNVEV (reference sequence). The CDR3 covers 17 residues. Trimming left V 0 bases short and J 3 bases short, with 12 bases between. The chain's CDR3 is CASSLSWPAGGANVLTF. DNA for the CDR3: TGTGCCAGCAGTTTATCGTGGCCAGCCGGTGGGGCCAACGTCCTGACTTTC.

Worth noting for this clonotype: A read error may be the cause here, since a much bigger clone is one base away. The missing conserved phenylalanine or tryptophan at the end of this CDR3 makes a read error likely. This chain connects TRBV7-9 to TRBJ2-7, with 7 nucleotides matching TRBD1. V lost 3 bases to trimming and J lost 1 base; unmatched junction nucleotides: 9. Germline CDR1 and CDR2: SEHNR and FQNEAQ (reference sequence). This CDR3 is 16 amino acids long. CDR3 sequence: CASSFTRDRFSYEQYS. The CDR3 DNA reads TGTGCCAGCAGCTTTACCCGGGACAGATTTTCCTACGAGCAGTACTCC.

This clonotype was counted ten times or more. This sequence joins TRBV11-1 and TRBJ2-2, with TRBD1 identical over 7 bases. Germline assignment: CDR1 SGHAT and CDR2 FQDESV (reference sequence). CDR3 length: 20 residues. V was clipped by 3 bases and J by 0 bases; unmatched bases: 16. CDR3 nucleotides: TGTGCCAGCAGCTTCGTCCGCGTGGGACAGCTGGTAGCGAACACCGGGGAGCTGTTTTTT. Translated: CASSFVRVGQLVANTGELFF.

In DNA, the CDR3 is TGTGCCTGGAAGGGGTACTCTGGAAACACCATATATTTT. As protein: CAWKGYSGNTIYF. V is TRBV30 and J is TRBJ1-3; tentative D call: TRBD1 (5 bases). CDR1 GTSNPN and CDR2 SVGIG come from the germline V gene (reference sequence). V dropped 4 bases and J dropped 0 bases, with 7 bases sitting between them. The CDR3 is made up of 13 amino acids. The full variable domain, with the rest looked up from reference TRBV30 and TRBJ1-3, is SQTIHQWPATLVQPVGSPLSLECTVEGTSNPNLYWYRQAAGRGLQLLFYSVGIGQISSEVPQNLSASRPQDRQFILSSKKLLLSDSGFYLCAWKGYSGNTIYFGEGSWLTVV.

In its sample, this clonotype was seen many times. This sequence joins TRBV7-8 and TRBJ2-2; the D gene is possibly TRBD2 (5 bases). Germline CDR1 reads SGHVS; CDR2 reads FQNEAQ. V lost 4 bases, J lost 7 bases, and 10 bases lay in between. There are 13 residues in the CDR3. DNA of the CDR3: TGTGCCAGCAGCTGGTTAGCGTACGGGGAGCTGTTTTTT. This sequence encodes CASSWLAYGELFF.

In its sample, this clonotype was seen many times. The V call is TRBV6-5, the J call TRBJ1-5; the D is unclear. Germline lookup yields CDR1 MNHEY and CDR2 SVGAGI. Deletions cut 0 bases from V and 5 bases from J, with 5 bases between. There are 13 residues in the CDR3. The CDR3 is CASSYSSDQPQHF. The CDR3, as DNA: TGTGCCAGCAGTTACTCATCTGATCAGCCCCAGCATTTT.

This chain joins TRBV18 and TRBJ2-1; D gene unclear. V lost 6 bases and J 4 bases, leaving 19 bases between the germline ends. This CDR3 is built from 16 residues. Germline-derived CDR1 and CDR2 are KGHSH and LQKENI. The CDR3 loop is CASSQELFPDYNEQFF. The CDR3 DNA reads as TGTGCCAGCTCCCAAGAGTTATTTCCCGATTACAATGAGCAGTTCTTC. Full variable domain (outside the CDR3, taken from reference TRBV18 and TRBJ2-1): NAGVMQNPRHLVRRRGQEARLRCSPMKGHSHVYWYRQLPEEGLKFMVYLQKENIIDESGMPKERFSAEFPKEGPSILRIQQVVRGDSAAYFCASSQELFPDYNEQFFGPGTRLTVL.

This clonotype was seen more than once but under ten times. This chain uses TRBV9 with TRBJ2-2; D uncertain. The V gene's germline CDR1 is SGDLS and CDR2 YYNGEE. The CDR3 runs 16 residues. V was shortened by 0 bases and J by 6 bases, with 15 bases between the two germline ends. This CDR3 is CASSVGLSGGPGELFF. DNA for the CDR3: TGTGCCAGCAGCGTAGGCTTATCGGGTGGGCCCGGGGAGCTGTTTTTT. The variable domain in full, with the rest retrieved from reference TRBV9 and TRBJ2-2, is DSGVTQTPKHLITATGQRVTLRCSPRSGDLSVYWYQQSLDQGLQFLIQYYNGEERAKGNILERFSAQQFPDLHSELNLSSLELGDSALYFCASSVGLSGGPGELFFGEGSRLTVL.

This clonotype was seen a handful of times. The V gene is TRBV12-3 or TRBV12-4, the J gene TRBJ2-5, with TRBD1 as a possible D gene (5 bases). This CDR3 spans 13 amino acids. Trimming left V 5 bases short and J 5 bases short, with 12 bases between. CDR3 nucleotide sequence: TGTGCCAGCAGTCCACAGGAGAGGGAGACCCAGTACTTC. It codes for CASSPQERETQYF.